The rows below give T cell receptor beta chains drawn from one sample of a study of Graves' ophthalmopathy and Graves' hyperthyroidism. TCRdb re-called the multiplex PCR reads through MiXCR, storing one row per CDR3 protein. Seen here are under 350,000 distinct CDR3 sequences, about a sixth observed once, and the top ten hold about 12%. The sample consisted of peripheral blood. The receptors were sampled from an adult man with Graves' ophthalmopathy. Each CDR3 is given with its conserved first and last residue. A D gene is named only where the DNA matches it firmly. Clone size appears in some rows only: once, few, many, or a class for an expanded clone.

d_call,j_call,v_call,clone_size,cdr3_nt,cdr3_aa
.,TRBJ2-5,TRBV24-1,many,TGTGCCACCAGTGATTTGCGCCACCAAGAGACCCAGTACTTC,CATSDLRHQETQYF
.,TRBJ2-5,TRBV9,many,TGTGCCAGCAGCGTAGGAGGGTCCCGCGAGACCCAGTACTTC,CASSVGGSRETQYF
.,TRBJ1-2,TRBV2,many,TGTGCCGTCACGCCGCCGACAGGCTATGGCTACACCTTC,CAVTPPTGYGYTF
.,TRBJ1-3,TRBV30,many,TGTGCCTGGTCCGGGGGGCCGGGAAACACCATATATTTT,CAWSGGPGNTIYF
.,TRBJ1-2,TRBV30,many,TGTGCCTGTAACCTGGTCGGGGGGAATGGCTACACCTTC,CACNLVGGNGYTF
.,TRBJ2-2,TRBV5-1,many,TGCGCCAGCAGCTTTGGACCGGTCGATAACACCGGGGAGCTGTTTTTT,CASSFGPVDNTGELFF
TRBD1,TRBJ1-5,TRBV7-9,many,TGTGCCAGCAGCGGGGACAGGGGCGGGGATCAGCCCCAGCATTTT,CASSGDRGGDQPQHF
TRBD2,TRBJ2-7,TRBV7-2,many,TGTGCCAGCAGCCTGGGGGAGGGGCGTTACTACGAGCAGTACTTC,CASSLGEGRYYEQYF
.,TRBJ1-5,TRBV7-2,.,TGTGCCAGCAGCTTAGGGCCTCAGCCCCAGCATTTT,CASSLGPQPQHF
.,TRBJ1-1,TRBV7-9,many,TGTGCCAGCAGCTTAGCGGGCAGGAAGAACACTGAAGCTTTCTTT,CASSLAGRKNTEAFF
.,TRBJ2-3,TRBV28,many,TGTGCCAGCCGAGTCGGCGGGACTAGCACAGATACGCAGTATTTT,CASRVGGTSTDTQYF
.,TRBJ1-1,TRBV6-5,many,TGTGCCAGCAGTCACCCGGGGGCGTCTAGAGCTTTCTTT,CASSHPGASRAFF
TRBD2,TRBJ2-2,TRBV28,many,TGTGCCAGCAGTCACGGACTAGCGGGGAGAACCGGGGAGCTGTTTTTT,CASSHGLAGRTGELFF
.,TRBJ2-7,TRBV4-1,.,TGCGCCAGCAGCCAAGAACAGCGCCTCTACGAGCAGTACTTC,CASSQEQRLYEQYF
TRBD1,TRBJ1-3,TRBV28,many,TGTGCCAGCCGCCCTGGCTGGAGGGGGCAGCGAAACACCATATATTTT,CASRPGWRGQRNTIYF